The 2 T cell receptor beta chains below all came from one sample that was sequenced in a study of T cells in Graves' hyperthyroidism and ophthalmopathy. TCR beta CDR3 sequences were amplified from RNA transcripts. Researchers ran a first-round RT-PCR on the TCR CDR3 using the HTBI primer set. TCRdb re-derived calls from the multiplex PCR reads in MiXCR, one entry per CDR3 protein. Of around 600,000 distinct CDR3 sequences listed, approximately 15% are singletons. Sequenced input: blood. The source is a woman younger than 35 with Graves' ophthalmopathy.

There are many counts of this clonotype. J is TRBJ1-6 and V is TRBV20-1; D unresolved. Germline assignment: CDR1 DFQATT and CDR2 SNEGSKA (reference sequence). This CDR3 has 14 amino acids. The V end lost 0 bases, the J end lost 4 bases, and 7 bases lay between the germline ends. The CDR3 protein is CSARDQEYNSPLHF. The CDR3 nucleotides are TGCAGTGCTAGAGATCAGGAATATAATTCACCCCTCCACTTT.

V usage is TRBV7-9 and J usage is TRBJ2-3, with 10 bases that match TRBD2. CDR3 length: 17 residues. Germline trimming cut 5 bases from V and 2 bases from J; bases unmatched to any gene: 10. Per germline, CDR1 SEHNR and CDR2 FQNEAQ (reference sequence). Here the CDR3 reads CASSPSGSSWNTDTQYF. The CDR3 DNA reads TGTGCCAGCAGCCCTAGCGGGAGCTCCTGGAACACAGATACGCAGTATTTT.